Given below is one T cell receptor (beta chain) in context. Antigen: not known. The data are from a study of T-cell memory formation after mild COVID-19. TCRdb reanalysed the 5' RACE reads using MiXCR and keeps one entry per CDR3 protein. The sample holds some 57,000 distinct CDR3 sequences, 10% to 15% seen once. Study findings and constraints: Pre-infection memory harbored some responding clones, suggesting cross-reactive memory joined.

Germline values: CDR1 LGHNA, CDR2 YNFKEQ. V dropped 3 bases and J dropped 2; count of bases not matched to a gene: 5. The CDR3 is made up of 16 amino acids. This clonotype was sampled from a young man who had mild COVID-19 (a few samples of this study predate the infection). Cell type and time point are not known. The chain is built from TRBV4-2 and TRBJ1-5; 9 bases are shared with TRBD1. Sequenced: PBMCs or a T cell subset sorted from them (not recorded which). The CDR3 DNA is TGTGCCAGCAGCCAGGACAGGGGTACGGGCAATCAGCCCCAGCATTTT. Protein sequence: CASSQDRGTGNQPQHF.